This note documents a single T cell receptor (beta chain) sequence. No antigen is known for it. Sequenced by immunoSEQ multiplex PCR; TCRdb stores in-frame clones only, minus some. The top ten clones hold under 4% of a sample with roughly 200,000 clones, about nine tenths of them seen once. V was pared by 4 bases and J by 0 bases, with 2 bases of the junction left unmatched. This CDR3 spans 17 amino acids. Germline V gene sequence: CDR1 SEHNR, CDR2 FQNEAQ (reference sequence). The data are from a study of T cell responses to AZD1222 COVID-19 vaccine. Study-level findings and limits: Sampled repertoires all dated from after the peak T cell response.

The material was peripheral blood, obtained 28 days after the second AZD1222 dose. The chain joins TRBV7-9 to TRBJ2-1; 14 nucleotides line up with TRBD2. The sequence derives from an adult who received the AZD1222 COVID-19 vaccine. This CDR3 is CASSYGTSGSSYNEQFF. The CDR3 DNA reads as TGTGCCAGCAGCTACGGGACTAGCGGGAGCTCCTACAATGAGCAGTTCTTC.